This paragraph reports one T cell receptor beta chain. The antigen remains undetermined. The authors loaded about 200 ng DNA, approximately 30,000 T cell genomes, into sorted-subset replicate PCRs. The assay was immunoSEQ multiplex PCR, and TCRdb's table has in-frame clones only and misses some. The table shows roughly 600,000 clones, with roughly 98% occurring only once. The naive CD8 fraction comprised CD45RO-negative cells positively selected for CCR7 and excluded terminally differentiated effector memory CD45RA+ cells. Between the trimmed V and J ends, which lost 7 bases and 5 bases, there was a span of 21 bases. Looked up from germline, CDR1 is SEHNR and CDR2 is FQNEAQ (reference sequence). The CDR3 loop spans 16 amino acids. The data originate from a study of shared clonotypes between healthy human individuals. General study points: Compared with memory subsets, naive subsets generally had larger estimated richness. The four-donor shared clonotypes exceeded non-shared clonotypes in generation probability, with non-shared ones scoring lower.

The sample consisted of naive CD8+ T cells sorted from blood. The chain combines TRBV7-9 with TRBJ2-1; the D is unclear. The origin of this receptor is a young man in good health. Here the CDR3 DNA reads TGTGCCAGCAATGCGGCTTATAAGGGCTTAAACAATGAGCAGTTCTTC. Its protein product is CASNAAYKGLNNEQFF.